Listed below are T cell receptor beta chains from one sample, sequenced in a study of shared T cell receptors in the human thymus. The table came from immunoSEQ multiplex PCR; TCRdb's copy has only in-frame clones and leaves some out. The sample includes 540,000 or so clones, about 80% of them seen just once. Another study also made use of these data, one on human thymus T cells.

Sequencing used thymocytes. These receptor sequences come from a boy less than two years old with a congenital heart defect. CDR3s include the opening cysteine and the closing phenylalanine or tryptophan.

CDR3 length,V gene,CDR3 protein
20,TRBV27,CASSLYRVGTSQTEYNEQFF
17,TRBV18,CASSPDGTSGRTYEQYF
16,TRBV27,CASSLWGGGLTDTQYF
14,TRBV2,CASLVWPNTGELFF
18,TRBV4-2,CASSQDCSSGRLYNEQFF
15,TRBV6-1,CASSDYGTNWTEAFF
16,TRBV12-2,CASRLEPRAAQETQYF
16,TRBV2,CASSGQGLAGSYEQYF
17,TRBV27,CASSFRQREGSYNEQFF
16,TRBV4-1,CASSQGDRGWSEKLFF
15,TRBV25-1,CASSGPQGGRETQYF
16,TRBV30,CAWGSSGTSGPGEQFF
13,TRBV30,CACHGTGVEKLFF
17,TRBV15,CATTRLDGLLAKNIQYF
14,TRBV27,CASTRLAGRGEQFF
16,TRBV27,CASSPGQGAFGYGYTF
11,TRBV20-1,CSAKEGQEQYF
17,TRBV27,CASTDRGPGGRPETQYF
14,TRBV7-2,CASSHGTAHYGYTF
13,TRBV5-1,CASGQQLDNEQFF
15,TRBV7-2,CASSLRTDSNQPQHF
18,TRBV4-3,CASSQTDGLAANTGELFF
13,TRBV25-1,CASSEYRAGELFF
15,TRBV25-1,CASSEFGAGGPTKFF
19,TRBV7-2,CASSLVGVASGRASSEQYF